What follows describes a single TCR beta chain. What it binds is not known. The data originate from a study of tumor and adjacent non-tumor tissue in lung cancer. Study-wide background: Samples averaged around 4.2 million productive TCRbeta reads each. Broader study findings: Higher tumor TCR diversity was associated with shorter survival.

There are 15 residues in the CDR3. Germline CDR1 and CDR2: SGHNT and YENEEA. Three rounds of nested PCR, following a modified ARM-PCR protocol, produced the TCRbeta library. TCRdb re-derived calls from the multiplex PCR reads in MiXCR, one entry per CDR3 protein. This sample yields roughly 76,000 distinct CDR3 sequences, of which approximately 71% are seen a single time; around 13% belongs to the top ten. This sample's RNA came from whole unsorted tissue. The TCR sequence derives from a woman aged 70 to 79 with non-small cell lung cancer. The chain joins TRBV11-3 to TRBJ2-3; TRBD2 matches 11 bases. The sequenced sample was lung tumor tissue. DNA for the CDR3: TGTGTCTGCAGCATAGATGGACTAGCGGGAGATACGCAGTATTTT. Protein sequence: CVCSIDGLAGDTQYF.